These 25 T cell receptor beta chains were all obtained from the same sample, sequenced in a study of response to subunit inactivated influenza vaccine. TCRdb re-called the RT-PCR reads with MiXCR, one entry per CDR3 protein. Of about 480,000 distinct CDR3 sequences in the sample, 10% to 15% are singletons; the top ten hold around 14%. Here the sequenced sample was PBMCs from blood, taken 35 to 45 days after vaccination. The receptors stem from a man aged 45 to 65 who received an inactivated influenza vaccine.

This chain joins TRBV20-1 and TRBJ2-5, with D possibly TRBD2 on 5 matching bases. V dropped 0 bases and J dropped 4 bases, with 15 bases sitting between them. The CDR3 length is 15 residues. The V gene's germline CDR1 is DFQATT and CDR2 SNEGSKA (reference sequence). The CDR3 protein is CSARDPASCLETQYF. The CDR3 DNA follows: TGCAGTGCTAGAGATCCGGCTAGCTGCCTAGAGACCCAGTACTTC.

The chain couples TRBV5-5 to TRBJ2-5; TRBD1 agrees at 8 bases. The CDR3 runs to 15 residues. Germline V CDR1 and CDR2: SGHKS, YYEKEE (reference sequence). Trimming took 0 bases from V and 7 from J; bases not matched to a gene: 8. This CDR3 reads CASSLGTGTSGTQYF. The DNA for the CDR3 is TGTGCCAGCAGCTTGGGGACAGGGACTTCGGGGACCCAGTACTTC.

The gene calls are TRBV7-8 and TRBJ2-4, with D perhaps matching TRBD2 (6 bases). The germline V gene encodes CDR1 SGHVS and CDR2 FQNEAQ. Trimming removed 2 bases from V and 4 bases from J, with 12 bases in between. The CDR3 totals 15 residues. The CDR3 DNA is TGTGCCAGCAGCTTAAGCAGGGCGGGGAAAAACATTCAGTACTTC. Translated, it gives CASSLSRAGKNIQYF. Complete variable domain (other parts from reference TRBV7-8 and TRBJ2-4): GAGVSQSPRYKVAKRGQDVALRCDPISGHVSLFWYQQALGQGPEFLTYFQNEAQLDKSGLPSDRFFAERPEGSVSTLKIQRTQQEDSAVYLCASSLSRAGKNIQYFGAGTRLSVL.

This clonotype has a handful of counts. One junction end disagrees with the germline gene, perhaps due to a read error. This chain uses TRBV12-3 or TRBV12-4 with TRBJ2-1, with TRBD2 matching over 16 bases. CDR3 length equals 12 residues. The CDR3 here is CASRLGLAGGLF. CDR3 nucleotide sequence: TGTGCCAGCAGGTTGGGACTAGCGGGAGGGCTCTTC.

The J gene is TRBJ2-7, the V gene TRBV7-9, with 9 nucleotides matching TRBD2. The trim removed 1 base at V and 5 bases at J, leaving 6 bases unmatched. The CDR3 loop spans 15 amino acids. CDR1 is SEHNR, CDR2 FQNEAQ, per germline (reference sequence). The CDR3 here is CASSLDPSGKNEQYF. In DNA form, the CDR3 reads TGTGCCAGCAGCTTAGACCCTAGCGGGAAGAACGAGCAGTACTTC.

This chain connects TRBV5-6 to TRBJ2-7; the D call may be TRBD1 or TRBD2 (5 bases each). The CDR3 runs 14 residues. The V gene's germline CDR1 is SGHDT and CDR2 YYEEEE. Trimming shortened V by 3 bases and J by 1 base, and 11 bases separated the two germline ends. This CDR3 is CASSYGTVSYEQYF. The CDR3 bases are TGTGCCAGCAGCTACGGGACGGTTTCCTACGAGCAGTACTTC.

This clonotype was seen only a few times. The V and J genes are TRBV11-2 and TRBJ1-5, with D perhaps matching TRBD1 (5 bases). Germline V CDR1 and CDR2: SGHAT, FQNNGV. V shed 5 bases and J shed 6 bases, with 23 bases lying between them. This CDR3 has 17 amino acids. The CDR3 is CASSPLPAGGVGQPQHF. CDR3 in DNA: TGTGCCAGCAGCCCCCTCCCGGCCGGGGGGGTAGGTCAGCCCCAGCATTTT.

The CDR3 sequence: CASSPGTGPYGYTF. For the CDR3, the DNA is TGTGCCAGCAGTCCCGGGACAGGGCCCTATGGCTACACCTTC. J is TRBJ1-2 and V is TRBV6-1; 9 bases agree with TRBD1. Losses at the gene ends were 5 bases for V and 4 bases for J; bases not matched to a gene: 5. CDR1 and CDR2 (germline): MNHNS, SASEGT. The CDR3 contains 14 residues.

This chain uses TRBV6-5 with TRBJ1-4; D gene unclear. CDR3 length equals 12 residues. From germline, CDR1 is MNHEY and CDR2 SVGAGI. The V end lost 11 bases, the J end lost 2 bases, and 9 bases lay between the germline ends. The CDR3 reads CASSNTNEKLFF. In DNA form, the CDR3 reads TGTGCCTCCTCAAACACTAATGAAAAACTGTTTTTT.

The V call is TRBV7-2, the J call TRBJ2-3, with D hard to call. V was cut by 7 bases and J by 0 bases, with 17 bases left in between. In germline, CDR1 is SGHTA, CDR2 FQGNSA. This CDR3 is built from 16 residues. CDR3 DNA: TGTGCCAGCACCCCAAGGGCTCAGAGAAGCACAGATACGCAGTATTTT. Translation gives CASTPRAQRSTDTQYF.

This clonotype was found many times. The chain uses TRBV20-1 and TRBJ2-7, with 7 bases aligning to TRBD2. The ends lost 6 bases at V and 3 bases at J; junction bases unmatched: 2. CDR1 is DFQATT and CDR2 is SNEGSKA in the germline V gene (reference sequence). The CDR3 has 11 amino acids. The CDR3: CSALADYEQYF. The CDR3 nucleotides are TGCAGTGCGCTAGCGGACTACGAGCAGTACTTC.

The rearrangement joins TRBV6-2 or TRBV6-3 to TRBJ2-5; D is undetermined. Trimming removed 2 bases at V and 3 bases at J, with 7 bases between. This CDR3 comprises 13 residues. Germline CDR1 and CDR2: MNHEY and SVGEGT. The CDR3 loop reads CASSYISEETQYF. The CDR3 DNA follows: TGTGCCAGCAGTTACATATCGGAAGAGACCCAGTACTTC.

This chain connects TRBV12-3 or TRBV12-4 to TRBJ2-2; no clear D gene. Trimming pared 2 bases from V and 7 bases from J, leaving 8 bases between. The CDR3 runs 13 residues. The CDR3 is CASSLRAGGELFF. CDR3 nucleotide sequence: TGTGCCAGCAGTTTAAGGGCCGGCGGGGAGCTGTTTTTT.

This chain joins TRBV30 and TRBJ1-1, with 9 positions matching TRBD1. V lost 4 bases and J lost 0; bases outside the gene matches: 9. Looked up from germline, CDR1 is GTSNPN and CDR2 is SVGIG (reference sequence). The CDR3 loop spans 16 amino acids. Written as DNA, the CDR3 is TGTGCCTGGACCAACACGGACAGGGGTATGAACACTGAAGCTTTCTTT. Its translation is CAWTNTDRGMNTEAFF.

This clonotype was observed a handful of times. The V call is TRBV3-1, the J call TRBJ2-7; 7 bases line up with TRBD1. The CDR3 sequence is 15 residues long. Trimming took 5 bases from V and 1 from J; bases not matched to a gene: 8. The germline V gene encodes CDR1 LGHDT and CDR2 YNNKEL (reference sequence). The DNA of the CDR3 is TGTGCCAGCAGCGAGGGACAGCGGAGTTCCTACGAGCAGTACTTC. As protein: CASSEGQRSSYEQYF.

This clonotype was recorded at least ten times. The CDR3 DNA sequence: TGTGCCAGCAGCAAACAGATGCGGGGGGCTCACAATGAGCAGTTCTTC. This translates into CASSKQMRGAHNEQFF. This chain links TRBV5-6 with TRBJ2-1, with TRBD2 matching 8 bases. The CDR3 is made up of 16 amino acids. The junction had 11 bases not matched to a gene; V was cut back by 4 bases and J by 5 bases. Germline CDR1 and CDR2: SGHDT and YYEEEE.

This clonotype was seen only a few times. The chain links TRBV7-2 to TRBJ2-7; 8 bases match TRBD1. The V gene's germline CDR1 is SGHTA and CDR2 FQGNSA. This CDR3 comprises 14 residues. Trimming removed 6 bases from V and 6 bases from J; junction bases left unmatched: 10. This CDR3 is CASRPQGAVGEQYF. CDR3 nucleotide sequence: TGTGCCAGCAGACCCCAGGGGGCAGTTGGCGAGCAGTACTTC.

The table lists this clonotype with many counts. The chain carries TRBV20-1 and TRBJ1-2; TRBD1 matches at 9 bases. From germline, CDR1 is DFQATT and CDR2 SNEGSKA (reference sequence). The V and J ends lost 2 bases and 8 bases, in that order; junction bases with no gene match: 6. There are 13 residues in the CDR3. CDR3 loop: CSARHTGGHGYTF. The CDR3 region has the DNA TGCAGTGCTAGACACACAGGGGGCCACGGCTACACCTTC.

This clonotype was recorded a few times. The CDR3 is CATSDPGAGGEIYEQYF. DNA of the CDR3: TGTGCCACCAGTGATCCCGGCGCAGGGGGCGAAATCTACGAGCAGTACTTC. The chain links TRBV24-1 to TRBJ2-7; 8 nucleotides agree with TRBD1. J lost 3 bases, V lost 3 bases, and 12 bases had no gene match. Germline V gene sequence: CDR1 KGHDR, CDR2 SFDVKD. The CDR3 contains 17 residues.

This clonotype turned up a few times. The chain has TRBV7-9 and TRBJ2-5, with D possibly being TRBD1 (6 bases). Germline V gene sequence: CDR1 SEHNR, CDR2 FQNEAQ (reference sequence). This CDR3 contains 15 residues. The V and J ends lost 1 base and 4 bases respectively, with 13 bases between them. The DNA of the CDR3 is TGTGCCAGCAGCTTAGGTGGGGGACAACGAGAGACCCAGTACTTC. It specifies CASSLGGGQRETQYF.

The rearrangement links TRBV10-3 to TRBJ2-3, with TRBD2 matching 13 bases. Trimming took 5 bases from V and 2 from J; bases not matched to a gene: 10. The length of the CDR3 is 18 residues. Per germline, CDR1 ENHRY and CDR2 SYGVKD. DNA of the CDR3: TGTGCCATCAGTTTAGCCTCGGGACTAGCGGGAAACACAGATACGCAGTATTTT. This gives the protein CAISLASGLAGNTDTQYF.

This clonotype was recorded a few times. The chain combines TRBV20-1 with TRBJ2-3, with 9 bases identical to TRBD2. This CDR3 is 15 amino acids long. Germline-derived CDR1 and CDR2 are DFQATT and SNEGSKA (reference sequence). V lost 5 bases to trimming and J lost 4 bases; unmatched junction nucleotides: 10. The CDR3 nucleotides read TGCAGTGCTGTCGGGACTAGCCCCTGGGCAGATACGCAGTATTTT. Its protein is CSAVGTSPWADTQYF.

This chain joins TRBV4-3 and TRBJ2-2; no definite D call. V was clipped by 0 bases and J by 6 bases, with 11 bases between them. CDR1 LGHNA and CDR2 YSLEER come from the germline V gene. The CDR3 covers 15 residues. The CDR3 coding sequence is TGCGCCAGCAGCCAAGATACCCGCCCCCCCGGGGAGCTGTTTTTT. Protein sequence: CASSQDTRPPGELFF.

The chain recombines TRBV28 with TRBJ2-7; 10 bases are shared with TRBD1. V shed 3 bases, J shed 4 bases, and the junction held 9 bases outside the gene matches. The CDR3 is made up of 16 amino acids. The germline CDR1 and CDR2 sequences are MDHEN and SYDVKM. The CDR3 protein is CASSFSKGQGLYEQYF. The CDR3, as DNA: TGTGCCAGCAGTTTTAGTAAGGGACAGGGGTTGTACGAGCAGTACTTC.

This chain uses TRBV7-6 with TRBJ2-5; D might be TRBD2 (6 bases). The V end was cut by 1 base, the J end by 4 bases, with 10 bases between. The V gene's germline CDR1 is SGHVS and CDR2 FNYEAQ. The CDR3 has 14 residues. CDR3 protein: CASSLGPGVETQYF. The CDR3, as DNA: TGTGCCAGCAGCTTAGGTCCGGGAGTAGAGACCCAGTACTTC.